This T cell receptor (beta chain) was captured in a study of blood T cell repertoires in COVID-19. Participant age was roughly 18 to 90 years, and participants resided in around 24 US areas. Only a few counts were recorded for this clone. Repertoires were generated with immunoSEQ multiplex PCR, while TCRdb's copy carries only in-frame clones and drops some. The sample includes a few hundred thousand clones, approximately 83% seen only once; the top ten take 1.5% to 2%. V lost 3 bases and J lost 3, with 6 bases in between. The CDR3 has 13 residues. Germline CDR1 is MNHEY and CDR2 is SMNVEV (reference sequence).

Sequencing input: PBMCs or T cells enriched from blood (not recorded which). The genes are TRBV27 and TRBJ1-5; no firm D call. The receptor was isolated from a woman in her forties or fifties who had recovered from COVID-19. DNA for the CDR3: TGTGCCAGCAGTTTGGACTCCAATCAGCCCCAGCATTTT. Translating it yields CASSLDSNQPQHF.